This section outlines one TCR beta chain sequence together with its context. PCR used 60 Vbeta primers and 13 Jbeta primers. TCRdb's table, derived via immunoSEQ multiplex PCR, lists solely in-frame clones and lacks some. The repertoire consists of some 140,000 clones, with 80% occurring once and the leading ten covering 2% to 2.5%. This sample was included in a study of cytomegalovirus exposure and HLA in healthy donors. V dropped 0 bases and J dropped 0 bases, with 10 bases sitting between them. This CDR3 comprises 16 residues. Germline assignment: CDR1 SGHRS and CDR2 YFSETQ. Sequenced material: PBMCs. The sequence derives from a man aged 25 to 45 in good health and CMV-seronegative. This sequence joins TRBV5-1 and TRBJ1-3; perhaps TRBD1 as D (6 bases). The CDR3 nucleotides are TGCGCCAGCAGCTTGGAGCGGGGGCTCTCTGGAAACACCATATATTTT. Its translation is CASSLERGLSGNTIYF.